This record looks at one T cell receptor beta chain sequence and its context. As handled by the study authors: Reference gene primer amplification gave estimated nucleated cell counts. Sequencing used immunoSEQ multiplex PCR; TCRdb keeps in-frame clones, though not all of them. V and J calls and clone size are copied from that table; D and trimming were computed from the DNA. The sample holds about 99,000 clones; 80% to 90% are singletons and the top ten take 4.5% to 5.5%. Germline V gene sequence: CDR1 SNHLY, CDR2 FYNNEI. The CDR3 covers 13 residues. Trimming took 7 bases from V and 8 from J, leaving 14 bases between them. This sample is drawn from a study of blood T cell repertoires in COVID-19. About the study: Samples came from the United States, Italy and Spain, spanning acute and convalescent COVID-19. Sample material is recorded as cDNA or gDNA derived from T cells, B-cell-depleted T cells, or PBMCs.

The chain joins TRBV2 to TRBJ1-4; weak D call: TRBD1 (5 bases). This receptor was identified in a man in his sixties with acute or convalescent COVID-19. The specimen was peripheral blood. The DNA for the CDR3 is TGTGCCAGCACCTTTCAGGGAGGGGAAAAACTGTTTTTT. As protein: CASTFQGGEKLFF.